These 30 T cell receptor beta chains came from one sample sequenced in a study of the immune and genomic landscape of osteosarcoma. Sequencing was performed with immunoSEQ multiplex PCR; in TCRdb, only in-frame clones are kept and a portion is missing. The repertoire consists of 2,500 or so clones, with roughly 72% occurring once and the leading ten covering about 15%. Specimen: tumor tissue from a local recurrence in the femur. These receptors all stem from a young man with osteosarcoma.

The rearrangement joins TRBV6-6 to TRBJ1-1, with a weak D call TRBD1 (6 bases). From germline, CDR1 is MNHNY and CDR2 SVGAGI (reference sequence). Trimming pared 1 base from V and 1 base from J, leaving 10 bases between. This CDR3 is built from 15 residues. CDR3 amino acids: CASSYLPQGNTEAFF. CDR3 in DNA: TGTGCCAGCAGTTACTTACCACAGGGGAACACTGAAGCTTTCTTT.

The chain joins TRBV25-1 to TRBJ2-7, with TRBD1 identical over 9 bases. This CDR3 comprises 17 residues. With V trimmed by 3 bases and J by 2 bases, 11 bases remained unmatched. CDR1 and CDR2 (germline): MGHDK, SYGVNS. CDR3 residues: CASSDPGQGIGAYEQYF. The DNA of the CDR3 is TGTGCCAGCAGTGACCCTGGACAGGGGATTGGAGCCTACGAGCAGTACTTC.

The DNA of the CDR3 is TGTGCCAGCAGTACTACCAGGACTGCTAACTATGGCTACACCTTC. This translates into CASSTTRTANYGYTF. The chain joins TRBV6-5 to TRBJ1-2; D remains ambiguous. The V gene's germline CDR1 is MNHEY and CDR2 SVGAGI. V lost 5 bases and J lost 0, with 13 bases in between. This CDR3 is built from 15 residues.

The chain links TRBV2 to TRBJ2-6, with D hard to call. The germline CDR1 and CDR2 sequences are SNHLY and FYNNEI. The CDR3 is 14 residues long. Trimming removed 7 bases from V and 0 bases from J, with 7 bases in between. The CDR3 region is CASNPASGANVLTF. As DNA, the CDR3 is TGTGCCAGCAACCCAGCCTCTGGGGCCAACGTCCTGACTTTC.

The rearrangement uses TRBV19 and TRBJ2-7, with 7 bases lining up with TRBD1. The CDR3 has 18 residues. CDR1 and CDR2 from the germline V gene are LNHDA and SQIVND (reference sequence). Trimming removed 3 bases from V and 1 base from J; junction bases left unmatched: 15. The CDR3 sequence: CASSISLRLGQDSYEQYF. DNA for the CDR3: TGTGCCAGTAGTATCTCATTGCGGTTAGGACAGGATTCCTACGAGCAGTACTTC.

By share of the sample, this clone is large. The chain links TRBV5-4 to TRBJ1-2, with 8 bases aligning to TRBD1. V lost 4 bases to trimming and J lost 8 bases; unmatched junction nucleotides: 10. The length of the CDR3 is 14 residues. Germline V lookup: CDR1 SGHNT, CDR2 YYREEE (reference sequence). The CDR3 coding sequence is TGTGCCAGCAGCGCCGTGACAGGGGTGAGCGGCTACACCTTC. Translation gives CASSAVTGVSGYTF.

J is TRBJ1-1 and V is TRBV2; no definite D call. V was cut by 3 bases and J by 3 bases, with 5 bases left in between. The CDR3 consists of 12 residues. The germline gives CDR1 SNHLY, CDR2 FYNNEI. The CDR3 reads CASSDDDTEAFF. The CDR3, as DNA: TGTGCCAGCAGTGACGATGACACTGAAGCTTTCTTT.

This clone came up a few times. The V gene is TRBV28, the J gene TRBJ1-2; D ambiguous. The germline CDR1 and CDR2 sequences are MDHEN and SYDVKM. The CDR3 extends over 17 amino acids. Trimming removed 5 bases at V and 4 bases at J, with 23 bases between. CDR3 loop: CASSILRLVARPYGYTF. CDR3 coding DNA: TGTGCCAGCAGTATCCTCCGGTTGGTTGCGAGACCCTATGGCTACACCTTC.

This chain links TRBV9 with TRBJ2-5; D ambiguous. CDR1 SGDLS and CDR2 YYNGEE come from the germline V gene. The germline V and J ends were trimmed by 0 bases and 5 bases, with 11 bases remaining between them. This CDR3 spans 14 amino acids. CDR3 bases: TGTGCCAGCAGCGTAGATCAGGAACTGGAGACCCAGTACTTC. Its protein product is CASSVDQELETQYF.

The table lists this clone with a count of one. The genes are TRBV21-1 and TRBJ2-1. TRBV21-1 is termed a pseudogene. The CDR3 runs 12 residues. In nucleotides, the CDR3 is TGTGCCAGCACCACAAGCCCTAATGAGCAGTTCTTC. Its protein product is CASTTSPNEQFF.

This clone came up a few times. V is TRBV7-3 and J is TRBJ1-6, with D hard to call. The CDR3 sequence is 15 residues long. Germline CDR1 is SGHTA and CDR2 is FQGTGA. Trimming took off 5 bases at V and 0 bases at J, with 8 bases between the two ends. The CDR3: CASSKTFSYNSPLHF. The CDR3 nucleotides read TGTGCCAGCAGCAAGACTTTCTCCTATAATTCACCCCTCCACTTT.

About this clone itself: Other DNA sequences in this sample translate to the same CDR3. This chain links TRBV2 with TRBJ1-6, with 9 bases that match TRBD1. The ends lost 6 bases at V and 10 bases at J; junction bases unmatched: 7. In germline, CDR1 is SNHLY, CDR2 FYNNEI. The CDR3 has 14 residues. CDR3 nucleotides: TGTGCCAGCAGCGCGGACAGGGGATACTCACCCCTCCACTTT. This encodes CASSADRGYSPLHF. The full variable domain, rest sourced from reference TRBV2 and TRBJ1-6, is EPEVTQTPSHQVTQMGQEVILRCVPISNHLYFYWYRQILGQKVEFLVSFYNNEISEKSEIFDDQFSVERPDGSNFTLKIRSTKLEDSAMYFCASSADRGYSPLHFGNGTRLTVT.

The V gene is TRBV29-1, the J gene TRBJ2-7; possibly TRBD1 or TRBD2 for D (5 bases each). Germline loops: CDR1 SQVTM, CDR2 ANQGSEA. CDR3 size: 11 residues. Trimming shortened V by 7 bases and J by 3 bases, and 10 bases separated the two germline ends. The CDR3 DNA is TGCAGCGCAGGGACCGGCTACGAGCAGTACTTC. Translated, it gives CSAGTGYEQYF.

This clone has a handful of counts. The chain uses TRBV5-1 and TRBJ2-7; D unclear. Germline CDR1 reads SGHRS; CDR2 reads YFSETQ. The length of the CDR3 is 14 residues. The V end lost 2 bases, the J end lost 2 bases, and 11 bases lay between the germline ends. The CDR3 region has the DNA TGCGCCAGCAGCTTTTTGGACGGCACCTACGAGCAGTACTTC. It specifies CASSFLDGTYEQYF.

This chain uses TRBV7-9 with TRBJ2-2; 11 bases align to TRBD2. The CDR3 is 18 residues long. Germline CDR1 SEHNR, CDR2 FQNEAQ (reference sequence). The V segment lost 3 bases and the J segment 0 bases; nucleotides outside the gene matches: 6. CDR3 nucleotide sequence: TGTGCCAGCAGCTTTTTAGCTAGCGGGGGGCCGAACACCGGGGAGCTGTTTTTT. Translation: CASSFLASGGPNTGELFF.

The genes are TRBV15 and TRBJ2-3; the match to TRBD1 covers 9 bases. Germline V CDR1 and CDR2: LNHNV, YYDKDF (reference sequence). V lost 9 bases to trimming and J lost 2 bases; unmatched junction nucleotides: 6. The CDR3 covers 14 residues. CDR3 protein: CATKRDRATDTQYF. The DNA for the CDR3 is TGTGCCACAAAGAGGGACAGGGCCACAGATACGCAGTATTTT.

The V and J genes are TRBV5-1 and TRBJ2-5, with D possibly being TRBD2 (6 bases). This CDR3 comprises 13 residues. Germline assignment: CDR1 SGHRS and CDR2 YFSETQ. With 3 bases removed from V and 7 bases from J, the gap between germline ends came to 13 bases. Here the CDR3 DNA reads TGCGCCAGCAGCTCGGAGGGACTTGGGACCCAGTACTTC. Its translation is CASSSEGLGTQYF.

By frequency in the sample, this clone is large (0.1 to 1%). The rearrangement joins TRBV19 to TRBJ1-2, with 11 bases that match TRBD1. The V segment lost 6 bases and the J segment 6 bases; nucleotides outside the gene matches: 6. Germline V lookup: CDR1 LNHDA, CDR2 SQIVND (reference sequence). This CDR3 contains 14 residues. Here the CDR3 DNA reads TGTGCCAGTAGACCTGGACAGGGGGCAAATGGCTACACCTTC. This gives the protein CASRPGQGANGYTF.

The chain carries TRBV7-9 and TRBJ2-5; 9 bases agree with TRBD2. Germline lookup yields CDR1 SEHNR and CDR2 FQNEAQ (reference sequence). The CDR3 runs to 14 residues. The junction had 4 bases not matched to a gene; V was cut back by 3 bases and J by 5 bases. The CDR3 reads CASSLSSGVETQYF. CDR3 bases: TGTGCCAGCAGCTTGTCTAGCGGGGTGGAGACCCAGTACTTC.

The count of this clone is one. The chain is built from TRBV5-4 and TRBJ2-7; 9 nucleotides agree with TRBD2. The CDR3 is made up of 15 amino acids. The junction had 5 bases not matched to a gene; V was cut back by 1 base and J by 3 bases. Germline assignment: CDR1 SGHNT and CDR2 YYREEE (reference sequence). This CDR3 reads CASSLFSGSLYEQYF. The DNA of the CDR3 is TGTGCCAGCAGCTTGTTTAGCGGGAGCCTCTACGAGCAGTACTTC.

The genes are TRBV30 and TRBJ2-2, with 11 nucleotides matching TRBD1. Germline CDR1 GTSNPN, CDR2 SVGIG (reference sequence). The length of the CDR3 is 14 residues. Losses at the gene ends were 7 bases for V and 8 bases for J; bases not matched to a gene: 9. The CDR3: CASRTGGTIGELFF. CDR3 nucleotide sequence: TGTGCCTCGCGGACAGGGGGCACAATAGGGGAGCTGTTTTTT.

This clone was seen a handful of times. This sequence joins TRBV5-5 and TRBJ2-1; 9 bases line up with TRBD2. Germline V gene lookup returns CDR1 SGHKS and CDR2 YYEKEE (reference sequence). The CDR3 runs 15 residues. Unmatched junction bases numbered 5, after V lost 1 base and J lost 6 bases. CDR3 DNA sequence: TGTGCCAGCAGCTTGTTCGATAGCGGGAGCAATGAGCAGTTCTTC. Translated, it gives CASSLFDSGSNEQFF.

The CDR3 sequence: CAWNTGSGNTIYF. CDR3 in DNA: TGTGCCTGGAATACTGGCTCTGGAAACACCATATATTTT. The chain uses TRBV30 and TRBJ1-3; D is uncertain. This CDR3 is built from 13 residues. Trimming removed 4 bases at V and 0 bases at J, with 7 bases between. CDR1 GTSNPN and CDR2 SVGIG come from the germline V gene (reference sequence).

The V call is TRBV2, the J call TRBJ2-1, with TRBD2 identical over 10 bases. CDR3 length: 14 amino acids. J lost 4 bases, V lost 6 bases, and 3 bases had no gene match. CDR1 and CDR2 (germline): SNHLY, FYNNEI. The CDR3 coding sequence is TGTGCCAGCAGACTAGCGGGGCCTTACAATGAGCAGTTCTTC. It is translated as CASRLAGPYNEQFF.

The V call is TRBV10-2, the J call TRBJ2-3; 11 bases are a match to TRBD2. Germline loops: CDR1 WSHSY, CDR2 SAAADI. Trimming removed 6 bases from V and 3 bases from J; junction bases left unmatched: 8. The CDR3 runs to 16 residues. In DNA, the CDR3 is TGCGCCAGCAGGATCGGACTAGCGGGTATTACAGATACGCAGTATTTT. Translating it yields CASRIGLAGITDTQYF.

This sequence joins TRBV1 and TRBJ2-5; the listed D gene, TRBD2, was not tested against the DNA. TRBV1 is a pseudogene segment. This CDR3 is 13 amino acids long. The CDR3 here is CQTGLAGVETQYF. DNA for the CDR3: TGCCAAACCGGGCTAGCGGGAGTAGAGACCCAGTACTTC.

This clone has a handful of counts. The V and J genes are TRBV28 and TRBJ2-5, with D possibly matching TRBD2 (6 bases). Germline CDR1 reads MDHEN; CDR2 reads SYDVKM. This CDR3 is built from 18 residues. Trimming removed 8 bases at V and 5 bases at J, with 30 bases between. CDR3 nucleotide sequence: TGTGCCAGCCGAACGTCCCCTAAGGGGCTTGGAGGGCGGGAGACCCAGTACTTC. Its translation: CASRTSPKGLGGRETQYF.

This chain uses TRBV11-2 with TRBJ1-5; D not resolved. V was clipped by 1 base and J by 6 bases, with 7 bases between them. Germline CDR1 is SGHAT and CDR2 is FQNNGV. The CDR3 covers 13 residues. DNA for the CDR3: TGTGCCAGCAGCTTAGGGGCGGGTCAGCCCCAGCATTTT. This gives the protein CASSLGAGQPQHF.

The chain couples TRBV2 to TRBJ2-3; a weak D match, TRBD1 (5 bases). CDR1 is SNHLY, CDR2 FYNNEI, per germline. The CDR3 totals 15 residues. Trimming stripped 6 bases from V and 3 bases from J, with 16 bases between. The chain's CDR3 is CASRRTDSVTDTQYF. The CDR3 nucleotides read TGTGCCAGCAGACGCACCGACAGTGTGACAGATACGCAGTATTTT.

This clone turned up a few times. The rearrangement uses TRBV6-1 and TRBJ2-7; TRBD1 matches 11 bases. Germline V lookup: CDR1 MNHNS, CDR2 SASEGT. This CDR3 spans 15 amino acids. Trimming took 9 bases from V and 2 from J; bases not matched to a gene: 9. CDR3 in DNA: TGTGCCAGTGAGACCGGGACAGGGGGACCCTACGAGCAGTACTTC. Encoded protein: CASETGTGGPYEQYF.